This TCR beta chain was captured in a study of blood T cell repertoires in COVID-19 (TCRdb year 2020). Background on the whole study: Samples covering the acute and convalescent phases of COVID-19 were provided by collaborators in the United States, Italy and Spain. The repertoires were made available in a free public database intended to serve as a resource for research on the immune response to SARS-CoV-2. Subjects who had been exposed to COVID-19, were actively infected with it, or had recovered from it provided the deeply sampled blood TCRbeta repertoires that made up the dataset. The prospective study material was composed of cDNA or gDNA derived from T cells, B-cell-depleted T cells, or PBMCs. Nearly every sample came with metadata listing a de-identified subject ID, COVID-19 status, age in years and sex. HLA class I and class II types, where available, came from metadata supplied by the sample provider rather than from assay-based typing. Samples were obtained from the ongoing ImmuneRACE study (first 160 participants) and from about 1,300 subjects provided by 6 global collaborators. Broader findings and caveats from the paper: The amount of clinical and demographic metadata varied by source and participant and was provided uncurated.

As for this clone: It lacks a known antigen. Base-call qualities are not available, and no considerably larger clone is one nucleotide away.

Whole blood was collected in K2EDTA tubes by collaborating institutions according to the institutions' own protocols. Collaborator samples were shipped for TCRbeta analysis as frozen whole blood, isolated PBMCs, or DNA extracted from either sample type. TCRbeta CDR3 regions were amplified from genomic DNA by means of the immunoSEQ Assay, a bias-controlled multiplex PCR. Concerning the study's data processing: The number of nucleated cells in each sample was estimated by amplification of reference gene primers within the assay. To quantify the absolute abundance of each unique TCRbeta CDR3 rearrangement, sequence reads were collapsed and filtered. For each sample, productive Simpson clonality was calculated as the square root of Simpson's diversity index over productive rearrangements. The table comes from immuneACCESS by way of TCRdb, which keeps in-frame sequences with V and J called. Part of the clones is missing from these tables; in studies checked, under half for an unresolved V gene and the rest for unknown reasons. From that table come the V and J calls and clone size; the DNA was used to work out D and trimming. This sample is represented by more than 80,000 clones; roughly 80% of them were singletons. 13% to 15% of the sample goes to the ten largest clones.

CDR1 and CDR2 were assigned from the germline V gene as SGHRS and YFSETQ. The CDR3 has 15 amino acids, counting the end cysteine and phenylalanine. This entry keeps only the CDR3 DNA: 45 bases, framed from base 1. Germline trimming: 4 bases from V, 6 bases from J; junction bases outside gene matches: 9. Sequencing input: peripheral blood. The chain was built from TRBV5-1 and TRBJ1-3, with TRBD1 identical over 8 junction bases. This sequence originates from a woman aged 55-70 years with acute or convalescent COVID-19. This receptor carries the CDR3 CASSPDPGQENTIYF. The nucleotide sequence reads TGCGCCAGCAGCCCCGATCCGGGACAGGAAAACACCATATATTTT.